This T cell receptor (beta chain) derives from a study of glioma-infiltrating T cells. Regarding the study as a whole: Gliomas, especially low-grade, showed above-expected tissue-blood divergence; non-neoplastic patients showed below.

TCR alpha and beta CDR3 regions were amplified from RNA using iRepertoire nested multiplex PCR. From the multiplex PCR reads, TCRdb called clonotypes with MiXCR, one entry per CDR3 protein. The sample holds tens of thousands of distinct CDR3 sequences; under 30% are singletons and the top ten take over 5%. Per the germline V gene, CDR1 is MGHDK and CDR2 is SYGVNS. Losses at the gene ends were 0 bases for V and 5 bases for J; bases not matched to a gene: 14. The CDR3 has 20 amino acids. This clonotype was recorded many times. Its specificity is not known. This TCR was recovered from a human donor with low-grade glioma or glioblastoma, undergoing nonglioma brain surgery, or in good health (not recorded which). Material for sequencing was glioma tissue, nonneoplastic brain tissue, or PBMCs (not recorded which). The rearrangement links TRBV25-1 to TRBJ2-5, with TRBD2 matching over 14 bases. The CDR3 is CASSEYRGTSGGQPGETQYF. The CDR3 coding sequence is TGTGCCAGCAGTGAATATAGAGGGACTAGCGGGGGCCAGCCGGGGGAGACCCAGTACTTC.